This passage covers 21 T cell receptor beta chains from one sample sequenced in a study of T cell responses to AZD1222 COVID-19 vaccine. The protocol was immunoSEQ multiplex PCR, while the TCRdb copy is restricted to in-frame clones and leaves out a portion. The repertoire includes about 130,000 clones, more than 80% of them detected once, and 4.4% sits in the top ten. The sample consisted of peripheral blood, taken 28 days after the second AZD1222 dose. The receptors here all came from an adult who received the AZD1222 COVID-19 vaccine.

J is TRBJ1-4 and V is TRBV29-1, with D possibly TRBD1 on 5 matching bases. Germline V gene lookup returns CDR1 SQVTM and CDR2 ANQGSEA. V lost 6 bases, J lost 3 bases, and 11 bases lay in between. CDR3 length: 13 residues. The CDR3 coding sequence is TGCAGCGTAGGGGACGGGGCTAATGAAAAACTGTTTTTT. Translated, it gives CSVGDGANEKLFF.

The sample holds a few counts of this clone. The junction departs from the called germline gene at one end, perhaps through a read error. The chain combines TRBV30 with TRBJ1-6; 9 bases agree with TRBD1. Germline CDR1 is GTSNPN and CDR2 is SVGIG (reference sequence). This CDR3 is 13 amino acids long. The CDR3 DNA reads as TGTGCCTGGAGTAAGGGACAGGGAGCAGCCTCCACTTTT. Protein: CAWSKGQGAASTF.

V and J are TRBV10-3 and TRBJ2-2; TRBD1 aligns across 9 bases. Germline CDR1 is ENHRY and CDR2 is SYGVKD. J lost 1 base, V lost 2 bases, and 8 bases had no gene match. CDR3 length: 18 amino acids. CDR3 DNA: TGTGCCATCAGTGAGACCTATTCGGGACAGGGGAACACCGGGGAGCTGTTTTTT. This gives the protein CAISETYSGQGNTGELFF.

This clone was picked up a small number of times. The chain links TRBV19 to TRBJ1-5; a weak D match, TRBD1 (6 bases). The CDR3 is 17 amino acids. Germline-derived CDR1 and CDR2 are LNHDA and SQIVND (reference sequence). Trimming took off 7 bases at V and 5 bases at J, with 24 bases between the two ends. CDR3 amino acids: CASTNPRGGYGDQPQHF. The CDR3 coding sequence is TGTGCCAGTACGAACCCCAGAGGGGGGTATGGAGATCAGCCCCAGCATTTT.

V usage is TRBV3-1 (or the pseudogene TRBV3-2) and J usage is TRBJ2-1; 7 nucleotides agree with TRBD2. The germline V gene encodes CDR1 LGHDT and CDR2 YNNKEL (reference sequence). The CDR3 consists of 22 residues. Trimming took 2 bases from V and 0 from J; bases not matched to a gene: 22. The CDR3 spells CASSQNPIGTNSFRSSYNEQFF. As DNA, the CDR3 is TGTGCCAGCAGCCAAAACCCCATCGGGACTAACTCTTTTCGTAGCTCCTACAATGAGCAGTTCTTC.

In its sample, this clone was seen once. The CDR3 region has the DNA TGTGCCAGCAGCTTAAATCAGGGCCCCTACGAGCAGTACTTC. Its translation is CASSLNQGPYEQYF. This chain connects TRBV7-3 to TRBJ2-7; possible D gene TRBD1, 5 bases. CDR3 size: 14 residues. Germline V lookup: CDR1 SGHTA, CDR2 FQGTGA. V was trimmed by 1 base and J by 2 bases, leaving 9 bases between them.

The gene calls are TRBV12-3 or TRBV12-4 and TRBJ1-6; the D gene is possibly TRBD1 (5 bases). The CDR3 length is 12 residues. Trimming removed 4 bases at V and 15 bases at J, with 13 bases between. CDR3 nucleotide sequence: TGTGCCAGCAGTTCTCTTGGGGGGGACCTCCACTTT. The encoded protein is CASSSLGGDLHF.

The CDR3 is CASSQGTGERFGKLFF. CDR3 sequence (DNA): TGCGCCAGCAGCCAGGGCACAGGGGAGCGATTTGGTAAACTGTTTTTT. J is TRBJ1-4 and V is TRBV4-1; 7 bases are shared with TRBD1. The CDR3 length is 16 residues. J gave up 11 bases and V 3 bases, and 15 bases lay outside the gene matches. The germline V gene has CDR1 MGHRA and CDR2 YSYEKL.

The chain uses TRBV3-1 (or the pseudogene TRBV3-2) and TRBJ2-5, with TRBD2 matching over 7 bases. Germline-derived CDR1 and CDR2 are LGHDT and YNNKEL (reference sequence). With V trimmed by 0 bases and J by 1 base, 2 bases remained unmatched. The CDR3 totals 15 residues. The CDR3 here is CASSQDRGGQETQYF. The DNA of the CDR3 is TGTGCCAGCAGCCAAGATCGCGGGGGCCAAGAGACCCAGTACTTC.

This clone was seen a few times. The sample holds other DNA sequences that translate to the same CDR3. The rearrangement joins TRBV11-2 to TRBJ1-4; 8 positions agree with TRBD1. The CDR3 loop spans 14 amino acids. Germline V lookup: CDR1 SGHAT, CDR2 FQNNGV. V shed 5 bases, J shed 8 bases, and the junction held 7 bases outside the gene matches. The CDR3 DNA follows: TGTGCCAGCAGCCCTGGACAGGGAGAGGAAAAACTGTTTTTT. Protein sequence: CASSPGQGEEKLFF.

V gene TRBV24-1 combines with J gene TRBJ2-5, with no clear D. This CDR3 is built from 13 residues. Trimming shortened V by 5 bases and J by 5 bases, and 11 bases separated the two germline ends. Germline CDR1 KGHDR, CDR2 SFDVKD. This chain's CDR3 is CATSGAAYETQYF. Written as DNA, the CDR3 is TGTGCCACCAGTGGCGCAGCGTATGAGACCCAGTACTTC.

CDR3 in amino acids: CASGRDTNSPLHF. CDR3 DNA sequence: TGTGCCAGTGGTCGGGACACGAATTCACCCCTCCACTTT. The rearrangement links TRBV19 to TRBJ1-6, with D maybe TRBD1 (6 bases). The CDR3 is 13 residues long. CDR1 LNHDA and CDR2 SQIVND come from the germline V gene (reference sequence). V lost 8 bases and J lost 7, with 12 bases in between.

This chain uses TRBV25-1 with TRBJ1-1; 7 bases are a match to TRBD1. Unmatched junction bases numbered 11, after V lost 0 bases and J lost 10 bases. The CDR3 spans 15 residues. Germline V gives CDR1 MGHDK, CDR2 SYGVNS. CDR3 sequence (DNA): TGTGCCAGCAGTGAATATGACAGGGCGGACCTTGGAGCTTTCTTT. Translated, it gives CASSEYDRADLGAFF.

The chain recombines TRBV24-1 with TRBJ2-5, with D hard to call. The CDR3 extends over 15 amino acids. Germline assignment: CDR1 KGHDR and CDR2 SFDVKD. Between the trimmed V and J ends, which lost 3 bases and 5 bases, there was a span of 15 bases. The chain's CDR3 is CATSDPSTPVETQYF. CDR3 coding DNA: TGTGCCACCAGTGATCCGTCTACCCCAGTGGAGACCCAGTACTTC.

There are a few counts of this clone. The chain links TRBV11-2 to TRBJ1-6, with D possibly matching TRBD1 (5 bases). The V and J ends lost 1 base and 13 bases respectively, with 14 bases between them. The CDR3 covers 14 residues. Germline V CDR1 and CDR2: SGHAT, FQNNGV. This chain's CDR3 is CASSLGQGGTPLHF. CDR3 nucleotide sequence: TGTGCCAGCAGCTTAGGGCAGGGCGGGACGCCCCTCCACTTT.

V usage is TRBV10-3 and J usage is TRBJ1-1; TRBD1 matches 7 bases. Germline-derived CDR1 and CDR2 are ENHRY and SYGVKD. The J segment lost 4 bases and the V segment lost 10 bases, leaving 15 bases of the junction unmatched. The CDR3 runs to 15 residues. CDR3 DNA: TGTGCCACCCAATCCTCTATTTCAGGGGGCACTGAAGCTTTCTTT. It specifies CATQSSISGGTEAFF.

The chain joins TRBV6-5 to TRBJ2-5; 9 bases match TRBD2. CDR1 MNHEY and CDR2 SVGAGI come from the germline V gene. The CDR3 extends over 15 amino acids. The J segment lost 4 bases and the V segment lost 6 bases, leaving 9 bases of the junction unmatched. The CDR3 bases are TGTGCCAGCAGGAGTAGCGGGGGCATCGGAGAGACCCAGTACTTC. This translates into CASRSSGGIGETQYF.

The genes are TRBV9 and TRBJ2-7; D unresolved. Deletions cut 0 bases from V and 6 bases from J, with 7 bases between. Germline lookup yields CDR1 SGDLS and CDR2 YYNGEE. The CDR3 sequence is 12 residues long. CDR3 sequence: CASSVDGFEQYF. CDR3 sequence (DNA): TGTGCCAGCAGCGTAGATGGGTTCGAGCAGTACTTC.

The rearrangement joins TRBV9 to TRBJ2-7; D may match TRBD1 or TRBD2 (6 bases each). The germline V gene encodes CDR1 SGDLS and CDR2 YYNGEE. The CDR3 consists of 16 residues. Trimming removed 0 bases from V and 4 bases from J, with 17 bases in between. The CDR3 sequence: CASSVGTTRGAYEQYF. CDR3 DNA: TGTGCCAGCAGCGTAGGGACTACCAGGGGAGCGTACGAGCAGTACTTC.

The CDR3 sequence is CASSLGERGNSPLHF. CDR3 in DNA: TGTGCCAGCAGCTTAGGGGAGAGGGGAAATTCACCCCTCCACTTT. V gene TRBV7-2 combines with J gene TRBJ1-6; D might be TRBD1 (5 bases). The CDR3 consists of 15 residues. Germline V gives CDR1 SGHTA, CDR2 FQGNSA. V shed 1 base and J shed 7 bases, with 11 bases lying between them.

This clone was counted only a few times. V is TRBV4-1 and J is TRBJ1-2, with D unresolved. The V and J ends lost 0 bases and 8 bases respectively, with 16 bases between them. The germline V gene has CDR1 MGHRA and CDR2 YSYEKL. The CDR3 loop spans 15 amino acids. DNA for the CDR3: TGCGCCAGCAGCCAAGATCAGGTGGTATATCGAGGCTACACCTTC. Protein product: CASSQDQVVYRGYTF.